This TCR beta chain was documented in a study of T cell responses to AZD1222 COVID-19 vaccine (dated by TCRdb to the early 2020s). Broadly, across the study: AZD1222 recipients with second doses at about 4 weeks or about 12 weeks were pooled, because spike-specific TCR depth and breadth did not differ between schedules. TCR sequencing covered fewer than 250 trial participants: 200 to 220 given two doses of AZD1222 and 26 given two doses of MenACWY control vaccine. Enrollment into the trials was organized by age into subgroups of 18-55, 56-69 and 70-plus years, and those subgroups contained roughly 150, 30 and 60 TCR-sequenced participants, respectively. Overall results and qualifications from the work: The whole spike protein was spanned by vaccine-associated CD4 TCRs, and dominant responses were seen in regions 160-218 and 743-854. Nearly half of unique spike-specific TCRs reportedly recognized epitopes outside regions mutated in the B.1.351 and B.1.1.7 variants. Participants were mostly white British, with more females than males. The authors suggested clonal diversity may have been underestimated. A significant rise in spike-specific TCR breadth and depth was observed after two AZD1222 doses relative to day 0 and relative to MenACWY recipients. The 56-69-year group was small, and its depth increase did not reach significance, likely because of low power. Because no day 14 peak-response samples were available, repertoires were characterized only after the peak T cell response. Conclusions about previously exposed vaccinees are limited, since just 6 or 7 AZD1222 recipients were seropositive for SARS-CoV-2 at baseline.

For this clone: It has no known antigen specificity. It has no much larger one-base neighbor in the sample; base qualities were not kept.

For CDR1 and CDR2, the germline V gene lists MDHEN and SYDVKM. Its CDR3 holds 14 amino acids, cysteine through phenylalanine. Only CDR3 DNA remains: 42 bases, in frame from the first base. V is cut back by 0 bases and J by 7 bases, with 6 bases in the junction unmatched. The CDR3 regions of human TCRbeta chains were analyzed by immunosequencing. In the original analysis: TCRs in the repertoires were compared against a reference library of SARS-CoV-2-specific TCRs that had been generated with the MIRA antigen-specificity platform. Breadth meant the fraction of unique TCRs that were SARS-CoV-2-associated, whereas depth meant the fraction of total T cells that were SARS-CoV-2-associated. Using the MIRA data, each spike-specific TCR was assigned both to the spike region to which the TCR was reactive and to a CD4 or CD8 class. Log10-transformed breadth and depth values were compared by one-way ANOVA with Sidak's multiple comparisons tests. TCRdb obtained this table from immuneACCESS and retained in-frame rearrangements with V and J assigned. These tables miss some clones; where compared with another copy, unresolved V genes account for less than half of the shortfall, and the remainder is unexplained. Clone size and the V and J calls come from that table; the DNA yielded D and trimming. For this sample the table gives under 150,000 clones, of which about 90% were detected only once. Roughly 8% of the sample comes from the top ten.

Per the publication, the time point label means: baseline before first vaccination. Vaccinee samples were obtained from the UK trials COV001 and COV002, which included a single-blind randomized controlled phase 2/3 trial of AZD1222 (ChAdOx1 nCoV-19) in healthy adults. Trial participant PBMC samples were collected at day 0 and day 28 after the second dose for TCRbeta chain sequencing. The V gene is TRBV28 and the J gene is TRBJ2-7; the junction holds 7 bases that match TRBD1. The sample was peripheral blood, taken on day 0 of AZD1222 vaccination. This clonotype was obtained from an adult in good health. The nucleotide sequence is TGTGCCAGCAGTTTATGGACAGGGATGAGGGAGCAGTACTTC. The translation is CASSLWTGMREQYF. The CDR3, completed at both ends by the reference TRBV28 and TRBJ2-7 genes, gives the full variable domain DVKVTQSSRYLVKRTGEKVFLECVQDMDHENMFWYRQDPGLGLRLIYFSYDVKMKEKGDIPEGYSVSREKKERFSLILESASTNQTSMYLCASSLWTGMREQYFGPGTRLTVT.